These 29 T cell receptor beta chains were sequenced from one sample in a study of blood T cell repertoires in COVID-19. Using immunoSEQ multiplex PCR, the repertoire was profiled, and TCRdb retains in-frame clones only, with some absent. Seen here are about 120,000 clones, 85% observed once, and the top ten hold roughly 3.9%. Sequencing input: peripheral blood. These receptors all come from a man in his fifties or sixties with acute or convalescent COVID-19.

This chain links TRBV28 with TRBJ2-5; tentatively, D is TRBD2 (6 bases). The CDR3 spans 16 residues. CDR1 is MDHEN, CDR2 SYDVKM, per germline. Trimming pared 6 bases from V and 5 bases from J, leaving 22 bases between. The chain's CDR3 is CASSPRRANRGETQYF. CDR3 bases: TGTGCCAGCAGCCCTCGGAGGGCCAACCGGGGGGAGACCCAGTACTTC. Drawing the rest from reference TRBV28 and TRBJ2-5, the complete variable domain is DVKVTQSSRYLVKRTGEKVFLECVQDMDHENMFWYRQDPGLGLRLIYFSYDVKMKEKGDIPEGYSVSREKKERFSLILESASTNQTSMYLCASSPRRANRGETQYFGPGTRLLVL.

This clone appeared a single time. The V call is TRBV7-9, the J call TRBJ2-1; TRBD1 agrees at 10 bases. Germline loops: CDR1 SEHNR, CDR2 FQNEAQ (reference sequence). The CDR3 totals 14 residues. V lost 4 bases, J lost 6 bases, and 3 bases stayed unmatched. CDR3 DNA: TGTGCCAGCAGCTCCGACAGGGGGCCCAATGAGCAGTTCTTC. Its translation: CASSSDRGPNEQFF.

This clone turned up a few times. The rearrangement joins TRBV19 to TRBJ2-2, with D unresolved. Per germline, CDR1 LNHDA and CDR2 SQIVND (reference sequence). This CDR3 has 13 residues. Trimming removed 5 bases at V and 1 base at J, with 5 bases between. The CDR3 region has the DNA TGTGCCAGTAGTTACGGGAACACCGGGGAGCTGTTTTTT. This encodes CASSYGNTGELFF.

CDR3 region: CASSQGTRGSHTEAFF. In nucleotides, the CDR3 is TGTGCCAGCAGCCAAGGAACAAGGGGCAGTCACACTGAAGCTTTCTTT. The J gene is TRBJ1-1, the V gene TRBV3-1 (or the pseudogene TRBV3-2), with D tentatively TRBD1 (5 bases). V gave up 1 base and J gave up 3 bases, with 15 bases separating them. Germline V gene data show CDR1 as LGHDT and CDR2 as YNNKEL (reference sequence). The CDR3 covers 16 residues.

The chain employs TRBV23-1 and TRBJ2-1; 14 bases are a match to TRBD2. TRBV23-1 has ORF status, its function being uncertain. The CDR3 runs to 16 residues. The J segment lost 6 bases and the V segment lost 4 bases, leaving 5 bases of the junction unmatched. In DNA form, the CDR3 reads TGCGCCAGCAGTCGACTAGCGGGAGGGGAGGCCAATGAGCAGTTCTTC. Its translation is CASSRLAGGEANEQFF.

CDR3 nucleotides: TGTGCCAGTAGTATTGACAGGGGAGCCGGGGAGCTGTTTTTT. It yields the protein CASSIDRGAGELFF. The chain has TRBV19 and TRBJ2-2; the match to TRBD1 covers 8 bases. Germline values: CDR1 LNHDA, CDR2 SQIVND (reference sequence). This CDR3 comprises 14 residues. The ends lost 3 bases at V and 6 bases at J; junction bases unmatched: 3.

This chain links TRBV7-2 with TRBJ1-3; D call uncertain. The CDR3 totals 16 residues. Germline V gene lookup returns CDR1 SGHTA and CDR2 FQGNSA. The V end was cut by 3 bases, the J end by 0 bases, with 12 bases between. CDR3: CASSLNVGPSGNTIYF. In nucleotides, the CDR3 is TGTGCCAGCAGCTTGAATGTTGGCCCCTCTGGAAACACCATATATTTT.

Remarks on this clone: In the same sample, other DNA sequences code for this CDR3. The V call is TRBV11-2, the J call TRBJ2-7; D not resolved. Germline values: CDR1 SGHAT, CDR2 FQNNGV. Trimming took off 4 bases at V and 2 bases at J, with 3 bases between the two ends. The CDR3 is 11 amino acids. CDR3 DNA: TGTGCCAGCAGCTCCACCTACGAGCAGTACTTC. Translated: CASSSTYEQYF. The whole variable domain, remainder taken from reference TRBV11-2 and TRBJ2-7, is EAGVAQSPRYKIIEKRQSVAFWCNPISGHATLYWYQQILGQGPKLLIQFQNNGVVDDSQLPKDRFSAERLKGVDSTLKIQPAKLEDSAVYLCASSSTYEQYFGPGTRLTVT.

The chain recombines TRBV7-2 with TRBJ2-1; D not certain. The CDR3 contains 13 residues. V lost 5 bases, J lost 4 bases, and 9 bases lay in between. Germline values: CDR1 SGHTA, CDR2 FQGNSA. CDR3 protein: CASSLVNYNEQFF. CDR3 DNA sequence: TGTGCCAGCAGCCTCGTAAATTACAATGAGCAGTTCTTC.

The V gene is TRBV5-5, the J gene TRBJ2-1; maybe TRBD2 (6 bases). The CDR3 contains 14 residues. The germline CDR1 and CDR2 sequences are SGHKS and YYEKEE (reference sequence). The V end was cut by 9 bases, the J end by 7 bases, with 20 bases between. The CDR3 nucleotides are TGTGCCACCACGCGGACTATCGGTGGAAATGAGCAGTTCTTC. This encodes CATTRTIGGNEQFF.

The chain is built from TRBV11-2 and TRBJ2-2; no firm D call. There are 13 residues in the CDR3. Germline CDR1 is SGHAT and CDR2 is FQNNGV. Between the trimmed V and J ends, which lost 5 bases and 8 bases, there was a span of 12 bases. In nucleotides, the CDR3 is TGTGCCAGCAGCCTTCTAAGAGCGGGGGAGCTGTTTTTT. It encodes CASSLLRAGELFF.

This chain joins TRBV7-9 and TRBJ1-1; 7 nucleotides align to TRBD1. The CDR3 has 15 residues. V shed 1 base, J shed 0 bases, and the junction held 2 bases outside the gene matches. Germline CDR1 SEHNR, CDR2 FQNEAQ (reference sequence). The CDR3 DNA follows: TGTGCCAGCAGCTTAGGGGGGACAGTGAACACTGAAGCTTTCTTT. The encoded protein is CASSLGGTVNTEAFF.

The rearrangement joins TRBV7-8 to TRBJ1-4; D is possibly TRBD1 (6 bases). V lost 1 base and J lost 5, with 8 bases in between. Germline CDR1 and CDR2: SGHVS and FQNEAQ. This CDR3 spans 14 amino acids. The CDR3 DNA follows: TGTGCCAGCAGCTTAGGCCAGGGGAATGAAAAACTGTTTTTT. This codes for CASSLGQGNEKLFF.

The V gene is TRBV7-3, the J gene TRBJ2-1; D call uncertain. CDR1 and CDR2 from the germline V gene are SGHTA and FQGTGA. V lost 8 bases and J lost 3, with 14 bases in between. This CDR3 comprises 14 residues. The CDR3 region is CASRGTPNYNEQFF. DNA for the CDR3: TGTGCCAGCCGAGGCACCCCAAACTACAATGAGCAGTTCTTC.

V gene TRBV4-2 combines with J gene TRBJ1-5; D unclear. With 0 bases removed from V and 5 bases from J, the gap between germline ends came to 11 bases. The CDR3 contains 15 residues. CDR1 and CDR2 (germline): LGHNA, YNFKEQ. CDR3 DNA: TGTGCCAGCAGCCAAGAAGGAGGTGGCCATCAGCCCCAGCATTTT. Amino acid sequence: CASSQEGGGHQPQHF.

This clone has a handful of counts. The chain recombines TRBV7-9 with TRBJ2-5, with 7 bases matching TRBD1. Germline loops: CDR1 SEHNR, CDR2 FQNEAQ (reference sequence). The CDR3 has 14 amino acids. V trimming: 9 bases; J trimming: 5 bases; junction bases outside the gene matches: 12. The CDR3 sequence: CASGGQDRWETQYF. CDR3 DNA sequence: TGTGCCAGTGGAGGACAGGATCGGTGGGAGACCCAGTACTTC. The full variable domain, rest sourced from reference TRBV7-9 and TRBJ2-5, is DTGVSQNPRHKITKRGQNVTFRCDPISEHNRLYWYRQTLGQGPEFLTYFQNEAQLEKSRLLSDRFSAERPKGSFSTLEIQRTEQGDSAMYLCASGGQDRWETQYFGPGTRLLVL.

The rearrangement uses TRBV19 and TRBJ1-4, with 9 nucleotides matching TRBD1. The CDR3 contains 14 residues. The ends lost 4 bases at V and 8 bases at J; junction bases unmatched: 5. Germline V gene sequence: CDR1 LNHDA, CDR2 SQIVND (reference sequence). The CDR3 DNA follows: TGTGCCAGTAGTAGGACAGGGGCGGACGAAAAACTGTTTTTT. Protein product: CASSRTGADEKLFF.

The chain employs TRBV27 and TRBJ1-1; D gene uncertain. Between the trimmed V and J ends, which lost 4 bases and 4 bases, there was a span of 13 bases. The germline V gene has CDR1 MNHEY and CDR2 SMNVEV (reference sequence). This CDR3 region has 14 residues. This chain's CDR3 is CASSWTPGRTEAFF. The CDR3 coding sequence is TGTGCCAGCAGTTGGACTCCGGGTCGCACTGAAGCTTTCTTT.

This chain uses TRBV19 with TRBJ2-3, with 7 bases aligning to TRBD2. Per germline, CDR1 LNHDA and CDR2 SQIVND (reference sequence). Losses at the gene ends were 7 bases for V and 4 bases for J; bases not matched to a gene: 11. The CDR3 has 15 residues. The CDR3 protein is CASTPSGVVSDTQYF. Here the CDR3 DNA reads TGTGCCAGTACCCCCAGCGGGGTGGTCTCAGATACGCAGTATTTT. The variable domain in full, with the rest retrieved from reference TRBV19 and TRBJ2-3, is DGGITQSPKYLFRKEGQNVTLSCEQNLNHDAMYWYRQDPGQGLRLIYYSQIVNDFQKGDIAEGYSVSREKKESFPLTVTSAQKNPTAFYLCASTPSGVVSDTQYFGPGTRLTVL.

The chain is built from TRBV7-2 and TRBJ2-7; D unresolved. The CDR3 contains 15 residues. V lost 2 bases and J lost 1, with 12 bases in between. Germline loops: CDR1 SGHTA, CDR2 FQGNSA. CDR3 DNA sequence: TGTGCCAGCAGCTTATGGGCGACGCTTTCCTACGAGCAGTACTTC. Its protein product is CASSLWATLSYEQYF.

The chain recombines TRBV21-1 with TRBJ2-2; the table's TRBD1 call for D was not verified on the DNA. TRBV21-1 is reported as a pseudogene. CDR3 length: 18 residues. In nucleotides, the CDR3 is TGTGCCAGCAGCATTACGTTGGACAGGGGGCATTTCACCGGGGAGCTGTTTTTT. Translated, it gives CASSITLDRGHFTGELFF.

J is TRBJ2-2 and V is TRBV4-3; 8 bases are a match to TRBD2. V was clipped by 3 bases and J by 1 base; unmatched bases: 10. Germline V lookup: CDR1 LGHNA, CDR2 YSLEER. This CDR3 is built from 18 residues. The DNA of the CDR3 is TGCGCCAGCAGCCACCAAGCCGGGCTAGCGGGGAACACCGGGGAGCTGTTTTTT. Encoded protein: CASSHQAGLAGNTGELFF.

The chain joins TRBV24-1 to TRBJ2-1, with D perhaps TRBD2 (5 bases). Looked up from germline, CDR1 is KGHDR and CDR2 is SFDVKD. The V end was cut by 7 bases, the J end by 6 bases, with 15 bases between. This CDR3 has 14 residues. The CDR3 sequence: CATSPLLGGNEQFF. DNA of the CDR3: TGTGCCACCAGCCCTCTCCTAGGAGGCAATGAGCAGTTCTTC.

This chain joins TRBV7-8 and TRBJ1-3; D is ambiguous. The germline V gene has CDR1 SGHVS and CDR2 FQNEAQ. The V end lost 0 bases, the J end lost 3 bases, and 18 bases lay between the germline ends. The CDR3 runs to 18 residues. The CDR3 reads CASSLAFPGNLGGNTIYF. CDR3 bases: TGTGCCAGCAGCTTAGCTTTCCCGGGAAACTTGGGTGGAAACACCATATATTTT.

This chain uses TRBV3-1 (or the pseudogene TRBV3-2) with TRBJ1-2, with 7 bases aligning to TRBD1. V gave up 2 bases and J gave up 6 bases; unmatched junction bases: 12. The CDR3 spans 16 residues. In germline, CDR1 is LGHDT, CDR2 YNNKEL (reference sequence). The chain's CDR3 is CASSQTPPGQRDGYTF. DNA for the CDR3: TGTGCCAGCAGCCAAACCCCGCCGGGACAGAGAGATGGCTACACCTTC.

The chain couples TRBV28 to TRBJ1-2; 7 nucleotides align to TRBD1. The CDR3 spans 14 residues. Unmatched junction bases numbered 6, after V lost 7 bases and J lost 1 base. Germline lookup yields CDR1 MDHEN and CDR2 SYDVKM. The CDR3 is CASIYRDSNYGYTF. The CDR3 DNA reads TGTGCCAGCATCTACCGGGACAGTAACTATGGCTACACCTTC.

The V call is TRBV4-3, the J call TRBJ1-6; D is unclear. CDR1 is LGHNA, CDR2 YSLEER, per germline. V shed 0 bases and J shed 8 bases, with 8 bases lying between them. The CDR3 consists of 14 residues. CDR3 bases: TGCGCCAGCAGCCAAGATCTGGCAGATTCACCCCTCCACTTT. This sequence encodes CASSQDLADSPLHF.

With respect to this clone: Sequence at one end of the junction differs from germline and may be a read error. This sample includes further DNA sequences coding for the same CDR3. The chain carries TRBV5-8 and TRBJ2-7; the match to TRBD1 covers 7 bases. This CDR3 spans 13 amino acids. CDR1 and CDR2 (germline): SGHTS, YDEGEE. CDR3: CASKRGPSYEQYF. The CDR3 DNA sequence: TGTGCCAGCAAGAGGGGGCCCTCCTACGAGCAGTATTTC.

The V gene is TRBV7-2, the J gene TRBJ1-2; unclear D gene. V was trimmed by 5 bases and J by 7 bases, leaving 20 bases between them. This CDR3 is 15 amino acids long. Germline CDR1 SGHTA, CDR2 FQGNSA. The DNA for the CDR3 is TGTGCCAGCAGCCCCGTGGTATTTCAGGTTGGTGGCTACACCTTC. As protein: CASSPVVFQVGGYTF.